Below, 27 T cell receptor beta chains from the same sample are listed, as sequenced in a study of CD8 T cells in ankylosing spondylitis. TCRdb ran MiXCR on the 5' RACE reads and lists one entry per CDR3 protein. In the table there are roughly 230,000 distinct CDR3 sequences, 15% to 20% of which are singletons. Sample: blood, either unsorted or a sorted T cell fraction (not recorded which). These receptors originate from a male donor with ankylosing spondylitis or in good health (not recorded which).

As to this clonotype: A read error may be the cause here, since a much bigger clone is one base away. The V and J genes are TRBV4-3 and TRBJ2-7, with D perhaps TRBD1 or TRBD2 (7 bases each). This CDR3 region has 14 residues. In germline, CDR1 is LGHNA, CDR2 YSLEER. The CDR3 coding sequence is TGCGCCAGCAGCCAAGGGCAGGGGGACTACGAGCAGCACTTC. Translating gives CASSQGQGDYEQHF.

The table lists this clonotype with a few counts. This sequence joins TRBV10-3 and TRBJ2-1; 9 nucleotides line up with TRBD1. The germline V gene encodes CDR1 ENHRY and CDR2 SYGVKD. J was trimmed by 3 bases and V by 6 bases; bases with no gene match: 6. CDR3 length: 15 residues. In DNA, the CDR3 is TGTGCCATCAGGGCGGGACAGGGTAGCTACAATGAGCAGTTCTTC. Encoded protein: CAIRAGQGSYNEQFF.

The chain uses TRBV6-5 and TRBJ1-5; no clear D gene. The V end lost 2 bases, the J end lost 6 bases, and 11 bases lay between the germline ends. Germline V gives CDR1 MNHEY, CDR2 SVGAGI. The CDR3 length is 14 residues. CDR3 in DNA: TGTGCCAGCAGTTACGAGTCAGCTAGTCAGCCCCAGCATTTT. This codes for CASSYESASQPQHF.

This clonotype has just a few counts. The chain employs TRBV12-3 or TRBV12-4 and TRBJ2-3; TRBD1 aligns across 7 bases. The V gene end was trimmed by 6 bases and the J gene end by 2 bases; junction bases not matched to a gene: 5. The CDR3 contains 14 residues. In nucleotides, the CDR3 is TGTGCCAGCAGGCCGGGACAGAACACAGATACGCAGTATTTT. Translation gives CASRPGQNTDTQYF.

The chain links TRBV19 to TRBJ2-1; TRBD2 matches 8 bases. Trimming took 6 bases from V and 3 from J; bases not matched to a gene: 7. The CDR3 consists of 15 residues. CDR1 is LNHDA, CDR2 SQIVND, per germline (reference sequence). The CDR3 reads CASSISGTYYNEQFF. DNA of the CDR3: TGTGCCAGTAGCATTAGCGGGACCTACTACAATGAGCAGTTCTTC.

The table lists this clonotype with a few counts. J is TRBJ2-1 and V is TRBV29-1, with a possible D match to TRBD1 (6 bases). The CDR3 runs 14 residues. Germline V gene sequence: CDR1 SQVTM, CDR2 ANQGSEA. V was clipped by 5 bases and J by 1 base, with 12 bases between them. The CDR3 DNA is TGCAGCGTTATACAGGGTGGGTCCTACAATGAGCAGTTCTTC. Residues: CSVIQGGSYNEQFF.

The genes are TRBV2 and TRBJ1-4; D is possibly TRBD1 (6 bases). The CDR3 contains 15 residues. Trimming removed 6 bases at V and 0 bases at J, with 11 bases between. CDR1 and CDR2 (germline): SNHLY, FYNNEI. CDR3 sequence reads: CASRPQGATNEKLFF. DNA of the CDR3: TGTGCCAGCAGACCACAGGGCGCAACTAATGAAAAACTGTTTTTT.

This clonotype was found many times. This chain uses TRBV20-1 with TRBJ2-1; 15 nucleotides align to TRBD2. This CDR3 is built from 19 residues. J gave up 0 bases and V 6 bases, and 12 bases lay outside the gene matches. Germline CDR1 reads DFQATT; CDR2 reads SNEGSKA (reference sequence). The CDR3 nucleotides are TGCAGTGCGGACGGACTAGCGGGAGGGAAAGGGTCCTCCTACAATGAGCAGTTCTTC. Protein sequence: CSADGLAGGKGSSYNEQFF.

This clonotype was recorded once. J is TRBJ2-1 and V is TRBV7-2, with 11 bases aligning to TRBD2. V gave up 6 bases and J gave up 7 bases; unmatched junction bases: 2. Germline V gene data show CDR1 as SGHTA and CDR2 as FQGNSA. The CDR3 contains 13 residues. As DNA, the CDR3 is TGTGCCAGCAGGACTAGCGGGGAGAATGAGCAGTTCTTC. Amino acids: CASRTSGENEQFF.

In DNA, the CDR3 is TGTGCCAGCAGCTCCCGGGACACCCCAACCGAGCAGTACTTC. Translation: CASSSRDTPTEQYF. V and J are TRBV7-9 and TRBJ2-7, with D maybe TRBD1 (6 bases). The CDR3 runs 14 residues. The V and J ends lost 4 bases and 6 bases respectively, with 16 bases between them. CDR1 and CDR2 (germline): SEHNR, FQNEAQ (reference sequence). The full variable domain, rest sourced from reference TRBV7-9 and TRBJ2-7, is DTGVSQNPRHKITKRGQNVTFRCDPISEHNRLYWYRQTLGQGPEFLTYFQNEAQLEKSRLLSDRFSAERPKGSFSTLEIQRTEQGDSAMYLCASSSRDTPTEQYFGPGTRLTVT.

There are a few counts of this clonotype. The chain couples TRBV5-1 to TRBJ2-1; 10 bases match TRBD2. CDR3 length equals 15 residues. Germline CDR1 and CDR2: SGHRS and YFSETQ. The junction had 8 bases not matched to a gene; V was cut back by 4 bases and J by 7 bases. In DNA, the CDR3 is TGCGCCAGCAGCGCATCTAGCGGGAGTCAGAATGAGCAGTTCTTC. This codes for CASSASSGSQNEQFF.

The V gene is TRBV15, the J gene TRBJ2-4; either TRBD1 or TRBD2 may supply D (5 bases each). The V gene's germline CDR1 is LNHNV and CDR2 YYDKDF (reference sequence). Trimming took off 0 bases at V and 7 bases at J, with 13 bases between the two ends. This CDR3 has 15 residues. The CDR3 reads CATSRERDLMNIQYF. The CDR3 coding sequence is TGTGCCACCAGCAGAGAACGGGACCTAATGAACATTCAGTACTTC.

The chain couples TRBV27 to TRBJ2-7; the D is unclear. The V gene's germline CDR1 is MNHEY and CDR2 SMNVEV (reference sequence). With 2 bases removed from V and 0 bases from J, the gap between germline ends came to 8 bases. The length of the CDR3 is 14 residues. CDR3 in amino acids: CASSLVKGSYEQYF. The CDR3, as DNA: TGTGCCAGCAGTTTAGTGAAGGGCTCCTACGAGCAGTACTTC.

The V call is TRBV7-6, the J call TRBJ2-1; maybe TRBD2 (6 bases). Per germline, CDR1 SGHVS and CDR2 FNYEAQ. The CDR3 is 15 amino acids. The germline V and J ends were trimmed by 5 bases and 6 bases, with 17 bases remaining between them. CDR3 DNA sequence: TGTGCCAGCAGCCGGGAGTGGGGGAGATTCAATGAGCAGTTCTTC. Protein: CASSREWGRFNEQFF.

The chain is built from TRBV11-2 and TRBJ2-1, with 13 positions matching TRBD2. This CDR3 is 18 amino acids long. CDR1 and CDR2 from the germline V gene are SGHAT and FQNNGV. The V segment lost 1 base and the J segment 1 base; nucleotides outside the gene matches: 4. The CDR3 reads CASSLGGLAGASYNEQFF. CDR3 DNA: TGTGCCAGCAGCTTAGGCGGACTAGCGGGAGCTTCCTACAATGAGCAGTTCTTC.

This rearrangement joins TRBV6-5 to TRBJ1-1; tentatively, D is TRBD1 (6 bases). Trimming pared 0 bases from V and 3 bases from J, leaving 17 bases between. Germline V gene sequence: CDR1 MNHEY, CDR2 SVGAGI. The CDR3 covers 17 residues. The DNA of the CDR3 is TGTGCCAGCAGTTACTCCGGGGGGGGCAGGGGCTACACTGAAGCTTTCTTT. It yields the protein CASSYSGGGRGYTEAFF.

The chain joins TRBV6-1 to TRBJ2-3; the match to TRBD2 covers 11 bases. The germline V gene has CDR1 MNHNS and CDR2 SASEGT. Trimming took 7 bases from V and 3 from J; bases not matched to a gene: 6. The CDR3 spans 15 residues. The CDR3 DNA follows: TGTGCCAGCACCCAGGGACTAGCGGCTACAGATACGCAGTATTTT. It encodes CASTQGLAATDTQYF.

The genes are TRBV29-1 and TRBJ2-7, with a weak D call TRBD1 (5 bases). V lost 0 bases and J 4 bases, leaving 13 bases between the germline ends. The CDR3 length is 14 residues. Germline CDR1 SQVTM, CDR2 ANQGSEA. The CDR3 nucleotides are TGCAGCGTTGAAGATGATCTCCAGGGTTACGAGCAGTACTTC. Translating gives CSVEDDLQGYEQYF.

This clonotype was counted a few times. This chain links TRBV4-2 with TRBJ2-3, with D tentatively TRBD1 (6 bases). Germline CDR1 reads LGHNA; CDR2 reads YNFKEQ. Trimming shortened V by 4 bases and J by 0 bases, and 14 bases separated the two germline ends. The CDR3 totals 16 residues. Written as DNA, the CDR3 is TGTGCCAGCAGCCCGCGGACAGAGACTAGCACAGATACGCAGTATTTT. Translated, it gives CASSPRTETSTDTQYF.

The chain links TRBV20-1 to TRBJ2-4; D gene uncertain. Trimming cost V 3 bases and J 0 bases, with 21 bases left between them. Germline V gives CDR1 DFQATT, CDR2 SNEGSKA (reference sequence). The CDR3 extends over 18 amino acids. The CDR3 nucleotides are TGCAGTGCTAGCCCCCACCTATGTCGACACCTAGCCAAAAACATTCAGTACTTC. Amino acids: CSASPHLCRHLAKNIQYF.

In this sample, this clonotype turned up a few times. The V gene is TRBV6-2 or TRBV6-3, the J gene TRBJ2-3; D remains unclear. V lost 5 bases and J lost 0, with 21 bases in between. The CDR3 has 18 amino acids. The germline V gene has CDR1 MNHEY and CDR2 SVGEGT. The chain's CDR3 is CASSSPLDSRTSTDTQYF. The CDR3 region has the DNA TGTGCCAGCAGTAGCCCCCTCGACTCACGCACCAGCACAGATACGCAGTATTTT.

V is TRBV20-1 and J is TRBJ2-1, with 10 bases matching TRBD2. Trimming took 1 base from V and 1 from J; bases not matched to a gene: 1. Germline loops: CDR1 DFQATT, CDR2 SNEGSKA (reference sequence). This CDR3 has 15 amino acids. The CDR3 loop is CSARVAGGSYNEQFF. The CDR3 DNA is TGCAGTGCTAGAGTAGCGGGAGGATCCTACAATGAGCAGTTCTTC.

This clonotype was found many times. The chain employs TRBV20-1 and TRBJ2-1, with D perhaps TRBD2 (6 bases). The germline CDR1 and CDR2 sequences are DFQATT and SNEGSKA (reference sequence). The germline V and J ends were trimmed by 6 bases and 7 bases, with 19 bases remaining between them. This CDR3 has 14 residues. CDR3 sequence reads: CSAVGGGVMNEQFF. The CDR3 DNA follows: TGCAGTGCAGTGGGTGGCGGGGTTATGAATGAGCAGTTCTTC.

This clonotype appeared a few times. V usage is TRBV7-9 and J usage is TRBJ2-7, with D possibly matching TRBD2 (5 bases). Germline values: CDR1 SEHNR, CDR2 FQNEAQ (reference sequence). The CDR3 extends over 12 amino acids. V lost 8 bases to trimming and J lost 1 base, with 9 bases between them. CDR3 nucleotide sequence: TGTGCCAGCGCGGGCTCATCCTACGAGCAGTACTTC. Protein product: CASAGSSYEQYF.

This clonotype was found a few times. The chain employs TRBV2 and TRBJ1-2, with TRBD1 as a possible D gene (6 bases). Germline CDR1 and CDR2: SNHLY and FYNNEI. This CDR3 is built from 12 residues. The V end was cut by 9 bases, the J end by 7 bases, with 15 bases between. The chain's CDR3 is CASEGESGGYTF. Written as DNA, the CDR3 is TGTGCCAGTGAGGGGGAGTCTGGTGGCTACACCTTC.

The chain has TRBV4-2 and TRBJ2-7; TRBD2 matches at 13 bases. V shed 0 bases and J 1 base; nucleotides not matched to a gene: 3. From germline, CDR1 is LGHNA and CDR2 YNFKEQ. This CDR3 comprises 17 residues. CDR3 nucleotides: TGTGCCAGCAGCCAAGATTCGGGACTAGCGGGGTCCTACGAGCAGTACTTC. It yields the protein CASSQDSGLAGSYEQYF.

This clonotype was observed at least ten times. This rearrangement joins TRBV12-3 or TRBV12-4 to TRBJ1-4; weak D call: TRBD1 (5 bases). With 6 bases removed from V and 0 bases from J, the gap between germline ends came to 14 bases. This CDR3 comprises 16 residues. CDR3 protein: CASRSGGPATNEKLFF. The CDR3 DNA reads TGTGCCAGCAGGTCGGGGGGACCTGCAACTAATGAAAAACTGTTTTTT.